Listed here are 6 T cell receptor beta chains from one sample, sequenced in a study of identifying expanded T cells in peripheral blood. Measured with immunoSEQ multiplex PCR; TCRdb has only the in-frame clones, and not every one. This table holds around 100,000 clones, approximately 88% found once. The sample comprised blood. Receptor source: a person between 18 and 75 years old in good health.

The chain joins TRBV29-1 to TRBJ2-2; weak D call: TRBD1 (6 bases). The CDR3 spans 16 residues. Trimming removed 1 base from V and 6 bases from J, with 18 bases in between. Germline CDR1 is SQVTM and CDR2 is ANQGSEA. In DNA form, the CDR3 reads TGCAGCGTTGAAGTGGGGGCCACCCAGGGACCCGGGGAGCTGTTTTTT. Its protein product is CSVEVGATQGPGELFF.

The rearrangement joins TRBV7-2 to TRBJ1-3; D perhaps matches TRBD1 (5 bases). Germline V gives CDR1 SGHTA, CDR2 FQGNSA. This CDR3 contains 15 residues. V lost 2 bases to trimming and J lost 0 bases, with 8 bases between them. This chain's CDR3 is CASSLMGPSGNTIYF. CDR3 nucleotide sequence: TGTGCCAGCAGCTTAATGGGACCCTCTGGAAACACCATATATTTT.

This chain joins TRBV2 and TRBJ2-2; D is uncertain. The CDR3 spans 15 residues. Trimming cost V 5 bases and J 1 base, with 11 bases left between them. Germline V gene sequence: CDR1 SNHLY, CDR2 FYNNEI. CDR3 residues: CASSLRWGNTGELFF. DNA of the CDR3: TGTGCCAGCAGTTTGAGGTGGGGGAACACCGGGGAGCTGTTTTTT.

This clone was detected only a few times. The J gene is TRBJ2-7, the V gene TRBV2, with a weak D call TRBD1 (6 bases). The V end lost 8 bases, the J end lost 1 base, and 12 bases lay between the germline ends. Germline V gene sequence: CDR1 SNHLY, CDR2 FYNNEI. CDR3 length: 13 residues. This chain's CDR3 is CASGQFGSYEQYF. CDR3 bases: TGTGCCAGCGGACAGTTCGGTTCCTACGAGCAGTACTTC.

V gene TRBV6-5 combines with J gene TRBJ2-7, with D tentatively TRBD2 (5 bases). The CDR3 consists of 15 residues. The V end lost 6 bases, the J end lost 0 bases, and 15 bases lay between the germline ends. Germline CDR1 is MNHEY and CDR2 is SVGAGI. This CDR3 is CASSPSRGYSYEQYF. The DNA of the CDR3 is TGTGCCAGCAGCCCAAGCCGGGGTTACTCCTACGAGCAGTACTTC.

The rearrangement uses TRBV27 and TRBJ2-7, with TRBD1 identical over 9 bases. Losses at the gene ends were 5 bases for V and 2 bases for J; bases not matched to a gene: 4. The CDR3 covers 14 residues. CDR1 is MNHEY, CDR2 SMNVEV, per germline (reference sequence). As DNA, the CDR3 is TGTGCCAGCAGTCGACAGGGGGGCACCTACGAGCAGTACTTC. It is translated as CASSRQGGTYEQYF.